The TCR beta chain under discussion was sequenced for a study of cytomegalovirus exposure and HLA in healthy donors. Germline V gene lookup returns CDR1 LNHDA and CDR2 SQIVND (reference sequence). J gave up 4 bases and V 7 bases, and 11 bases lay outside the gene matches. CDR3 length: 15 residues. Worth noting for this clone: Its antigen remains unknown.

Study-wide results and limits: Later analysis identified a missense DCLRE1C variant that was linked to TCR beta V- and J-gene trimming. An assumption of roughly uniform sequencing depth across donors underlay the presence/absence analyses. In a later analysis, HLA-associated TCR beta chains were more clonally expanded than equally common others.

The primer mix had 60 Vbeta and 13 Jbeta primers. As handled by the study authors: Unique TCR beta chains numbered approximately 80 million in a later analysis, with about 11 million shared. Method: immunoSEQ multiplex PCR; TCRdb's copy keeps in-frame clones and lacks some. V, J and clone size reflect that table, while D and trimming were determined from the DNA. Of 100,000 to 150,000 clones listed, 70% to 85% were seen once; the top ten hold about 1.2%. The source material was PBMCs. The source of this sequence is a boy aged 5 to 17 in good health and CMV-seronegative. The rearrangement joins TRBV19 to TRBJ2-3; 7 nucleotides agree with TRBD1. CDR3 nucleotides: TGTGCCAGTAAGGGGGCAGGGGCAGGCCCAGATACGCAGTATTTT. Its protein is CASKGAGAGPDTQYF.